This entry is about one T cell receptor beta chain. Its antigen is still unknown. The sample holds no much larger clone one base away, and base qualities are not on file. This sample is drawn from a study of cytomegalovirus exposure and HLA in healthy donors (dated by TCRdb to the late 2010s). At the level of the whole study: In an earlier analysis of under 750 of the donors, 276 Gb of sequence data and 90 million to 130 million unique TCR beta sequences from about 190 million T cells were reported. An early release that covered approximately 600 HLA-typed donors contained about 300 gigabases of sequencing data and tens of millions of unique TCR sequences. Among the roughly 400 genotyped donors, under 90% belonged to the genetic ancestry cluster associated with self-reported Caucasian donors. The aim of the study was to test whether cataloging public T cell receptors could identify signatures of past pathogen exposure. The T cell repertoires of several hundred subjects were profiled by immunosequencing and related to cytomegalovirus serostatus. In addition to the first cohort of approximately 670 subjects, a separate validation cohort of some 120 different subjects was used. High-throughput TCR immunosequencing, statistical association of individual TCRs with disease status, and machine learning were combined to predict cytomegalovirus infection status. A later analysis re-analyzed previously published TCR beta repertoires from approximately 670 donors and added high-resolution HLA genotyping to study TCR occurrence patterns. Rather than drawing on any new phenotypic data, the later analysis identified candidate immune exposures from TCR beta sequences and the way those sequences occurred across donors. An earlier analysis of 587 of the donors used high-throughput TCR beta sequencing to judge whether each TCR beta V gene segment behaved as functional or pseudogenic. Alongside the repertoire data, information on donor age, sex, ethnicity and CMV serostatus was compiled. Genome-wide SNP genotypes for about 60% of the roughly 700 donors were used in a later genetic analysis, which treated that subset as a discovery cohort. Every repertoire in the discovery cohort had been generated on one and the same sequencing platform. Class I and class II HLA loci were covered by the typing at four-digit resolution. Typing coverage varied by locus: roughly 629-630 donors for A, B, C, DRB1 and DQB1; 500 to 550 for DQA1; some 610 for DPA1; roughly 470 for DPB1. Several DR-DQ haplotypes were treated as single units for association and clustering because of strong linkage in the cohort. Among roughly 400 genotyped donors of the cohort, an average of about 220,000 unique TCR beta nucleotide sequences was sequenced per donor, of which 15% to 20% were non-productive. The paper's findings and limits, for the study overall: A later genetic analysis associated a missense DCLRE1C variant with V-gene and J-gene trimming of TCR beta chains, and an independent cohort replicated the association. In vitro tests confirmed that a few of the cytomegalovirus-associated TCR beta chains recognize cytomegalovirus antigens. In an earlier analysis of around 600 of the donors, most TCR beta V segments were observed in productive rearrangements about 90% or about 30% of the time, broadly matching IMGT annotations. Strong co-occurrence of HLA alleles, especially DR and DQ, made assigning TCR associations to individual alleles difficult. In a later analysis, several top co-occurrence clusters were reported to appear linked to parvovirus B19, influenza, CMV and Epstein-Barr virus. The presence/absence analyses assumed that sequencing depth was roughly uniform across donors, and that assumption may not be true. Most TCR sequences were seen in very few donors, while some public TCRs were found in many individuals. According to a later analysis, most CMV-associated TCR beta chains appeared to be HLA-restricted, and the HLA associations seemed to be driven largely by CMV exposure. A further reported finding was that TCR beta sequences accurately predicted the HLA-A and HLA-B alleles for most subjects in the first cohort. In a later analysis, the rate of TCR association differed among HLA loci, with DRB1 alleles having the most associated TCRs and HLA-C alleles having the fewest. Some IMGT-functional V segments, including TRBV6-2 and TRBV6-3, could not be distinguished by the 87-base-pair reads and were therefore excluded. A later analysis found that HLA-associated TCR beta chains were more clonally expanded and had lower generation probabilities than equally common non-associated chains. Cytomegalovirus status was reported to be diagnosed by the classifier with high specificity and sensitivity in both the original and validation cohorts. The earlier analysis of approximately 590 of the donors excluded around 17 rarely observed V segments, including chromosome 9 orphons, because counts were too low. According to a later genetic analysis, donors in an Asian-associated ancestry cluster had fewer N-insertions in productive TCRs than the approximately 650-donor mean. According to the authors, the approach could potentially be generalized to other disease states and immunological phenotypes. The only immune exposure information available for the cohort was CMV serostatus. A later analysis associated about 18,000 TCR beta sequences with specific HLA alleles at a false discovery rate of 0.05. This cohort had only TCR beta chains sequenced, and the lack of alpha or paired-chain data limited which features could be detected. In the study, roughly 160 TCR beta chains were listed as associated with cytomegalovirus. A cluster of highly shared sequence variants was judged likely to represent a technical artifact of the sequencing pipeline. Correlated functional status among segregating V segments might be attributable to linkage disequilibrium, but an unknown experimental factor could not be ruled out. Because HLA typing was missing for some donors at each locus, association tests included only the typed subset.

The germline V gene (reference sequence) supplies CDR1 MNHEY and CDR2 SMNVEV. V sheds 2 bases and J sheds 0 bases, leaving 11 bases between their ends. Measured from the cysteine to the valine, the CDR3 is 15 residues long. Here the CDR3 DNA is all that survives: 45 bases in frame from base 1. Library generation was performed with the immunoSEQ multiplex PCR assay. For the multiplex PCR, a mixture combining 60 forward primers for TCR Vbeta segments and 13 reverse primers for TCR Jbeta segments was used. A multiplex PCR assay on genomic DNA amplified the CDR3 region of rearranged TCR beta genes. Amplified TCR beta libraries were sequenced as 87-base-pair reads on the Illumina HiSeq System. The paper's data handling went like this. Across the 640 or so repertoires, a later analysis counted some 81 million unique TCR beta chains, roughly 11 million of which were shared by at least two donors. A nearest-neighbor algorithm error-corrected the raw reads and collapsed the reads into unique sequences, merging closely related sequences to remove PCR and sequencing errors. V, D and J gene segments were assigned by aligning CDR3 sequences to IMGT reference sequences. For a sequence to be retained, a match of at least six nucleotides was required to both a V gene segment and a J gene segment. Rearrangements were classified as productive when the CDR3 lacked stop codons and remained in frame with V and J, and all other rearrangements were classified as non-productive. Following IMGT convention, CDR3 was defined as the stretch from the second conserved V-encoded cysteine up to the conserved J-encoded phenylalanine. The earlier analysis of 500 to 600 of the donors excluded sequences that lacked an unambiguous match to a single V gene segment. In an earlier analysis of several hundred of the donors, a V segment was called functional when productive rearrangements were above 56.7%, and segregating when the standard deviation between donors exceeded 5%. A statistical classification framework was built for diagnosing cytomegalovirus status from the catalog of TCR beta chain sequences. V and J gene assignment, in a later analysis, came from comparing TCR nucleotide sequences with IMGT/GENE-DB human TR gene sequences. A later analysis assigned CDR3 sequences and most-parsimonious VDJ recombination scenarios with the TCRdist pipeline. In a later analysis, each TCR beta chain was defined by its CDR3 amino acid sequence together with its V-gene family, and reads without a unique V-gene family were excluded. A later analysis removed over 500 highly shared, low-generation-probability nucleotide sequences to deal with suspected cross-contamination and a sequencing artifact. In a later analysis, a clonal expansion index for each public chain was calculated from normalized within-repertoire ranks of inferred template counts. In a later analysis, generation probabilities were computed using a VDJ recombination model fitted to out-of-frame rearrangements, and the results were checked against IGoR. A later analysis scored TCR-TCR, TCR-HLA and TCR-CMV co-occurrence with hypergeometric tests, applying a repertoire-size bias correction to TCR pairs. A later analysis estimated false discovery rates by permuting HLA or CMV assignments 20 times. In a later analysis, co-occurring TCRs were grouped using DBSCAN, and TCRdist sequence similarity was added for clustering within HLA-allele-positive subsets. Co-occurrence clustering excluded repertoires with fewer than 30,000 or more than 120,000 public chains, plus five with anomalous nucleotide sharing. The immuneACCESS repertoire file appears here via TCRdb, limited to in-frame rearrangements. These files lack a portion of the clones; in checked studies, under half of the deficit traces to unresolved V genes, and the cause of the others is not known. Clonal size and the V and J genes are those of that table, whereas D and trimming came from the DNA. The sample table contains fewer than 200,000 clones; only one count was recorded for 82% of them. The top ten constitute 1.7% of the sample.

In total, 666 healthy bone marrow donors made up the cohort. Cohort members were all nominally healthy when sampled, although unrecorded immune exposures were likely present. The donor tested CMV seronegative, placing the donor among the 350 to 400 seronegative members of the cohort. A peripheral blood sample was provided by each donor, and peripheral blood mononuclear cells were used for TCR beta sequencing. Genomic DNA extraction from the blood cell samples was performed with the Qiagen DNeasy Blood Extraction Kit. The sequencing input was PBMCs. The clonotype was recovered from a woman aged 18-35 years in good health and CMV-seronegative. In this chain, TRBV27 is recombined with TRBJ2-7; a weak D assignment points to TRBD1 (7 bases agree). Read as DNA, the sequence is TGTGCCAGCAGTTTAGGGCAGGGGGGCTCCTACGAGCAGTACGTC. Translated, it gives CASSLGQGGSYEQYV.